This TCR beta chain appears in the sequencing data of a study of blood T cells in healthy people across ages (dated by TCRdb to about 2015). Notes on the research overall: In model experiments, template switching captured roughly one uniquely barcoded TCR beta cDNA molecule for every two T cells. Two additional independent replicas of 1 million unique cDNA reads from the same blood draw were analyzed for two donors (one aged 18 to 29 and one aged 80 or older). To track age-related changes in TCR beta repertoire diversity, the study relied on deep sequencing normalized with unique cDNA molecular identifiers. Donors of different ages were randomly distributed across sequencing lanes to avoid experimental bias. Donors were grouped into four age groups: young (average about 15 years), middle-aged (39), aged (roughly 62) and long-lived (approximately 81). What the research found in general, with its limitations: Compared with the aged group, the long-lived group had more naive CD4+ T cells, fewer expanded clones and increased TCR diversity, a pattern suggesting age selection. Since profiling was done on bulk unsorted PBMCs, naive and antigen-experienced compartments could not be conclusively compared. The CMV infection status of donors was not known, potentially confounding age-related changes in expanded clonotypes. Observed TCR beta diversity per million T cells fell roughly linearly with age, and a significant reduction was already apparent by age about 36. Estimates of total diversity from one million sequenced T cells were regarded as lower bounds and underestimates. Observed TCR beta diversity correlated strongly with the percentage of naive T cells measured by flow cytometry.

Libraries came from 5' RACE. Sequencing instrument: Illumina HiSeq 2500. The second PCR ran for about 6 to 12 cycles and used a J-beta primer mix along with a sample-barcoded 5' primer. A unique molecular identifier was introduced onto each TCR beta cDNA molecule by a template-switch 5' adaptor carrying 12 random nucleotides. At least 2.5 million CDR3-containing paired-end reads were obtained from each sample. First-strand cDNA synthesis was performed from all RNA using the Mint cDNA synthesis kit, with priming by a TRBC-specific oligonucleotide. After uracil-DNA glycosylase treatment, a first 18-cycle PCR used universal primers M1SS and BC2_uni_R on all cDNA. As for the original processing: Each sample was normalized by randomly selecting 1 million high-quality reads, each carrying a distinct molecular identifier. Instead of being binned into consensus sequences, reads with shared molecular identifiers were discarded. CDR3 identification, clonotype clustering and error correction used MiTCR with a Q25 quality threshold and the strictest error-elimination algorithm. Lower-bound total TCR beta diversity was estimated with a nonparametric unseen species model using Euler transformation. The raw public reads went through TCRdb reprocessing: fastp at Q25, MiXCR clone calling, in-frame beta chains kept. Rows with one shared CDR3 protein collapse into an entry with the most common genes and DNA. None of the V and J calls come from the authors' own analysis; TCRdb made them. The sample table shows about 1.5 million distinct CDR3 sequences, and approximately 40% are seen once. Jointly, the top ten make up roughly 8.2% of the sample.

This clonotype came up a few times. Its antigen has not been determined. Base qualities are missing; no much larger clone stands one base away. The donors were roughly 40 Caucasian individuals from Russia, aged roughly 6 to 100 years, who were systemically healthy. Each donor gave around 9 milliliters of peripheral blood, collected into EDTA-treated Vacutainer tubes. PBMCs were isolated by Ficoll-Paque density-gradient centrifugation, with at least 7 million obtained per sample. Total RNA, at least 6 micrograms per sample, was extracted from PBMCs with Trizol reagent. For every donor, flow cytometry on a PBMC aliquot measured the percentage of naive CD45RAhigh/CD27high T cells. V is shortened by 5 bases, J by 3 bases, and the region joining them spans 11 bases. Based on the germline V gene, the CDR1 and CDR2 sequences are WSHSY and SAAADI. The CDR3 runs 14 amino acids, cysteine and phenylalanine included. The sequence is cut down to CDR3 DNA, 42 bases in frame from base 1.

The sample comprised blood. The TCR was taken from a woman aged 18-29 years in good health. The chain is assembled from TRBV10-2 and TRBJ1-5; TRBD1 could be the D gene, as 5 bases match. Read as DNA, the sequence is TGCGCCAGCAGTCCCTGGGGCAACAATCAGCCCCAGCATTTT. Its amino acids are CASSPWGNNQPQHF.